The rows below give T cell receptor beta chains drawn from one sample of a study of blood T cell repertoires in COVID-19. Sequenced by immunoSEQ multiplex PCR; TCRdb stores in-frame clones only, minus some. The repertoire consists of fewer than 90,000 clones, with 86% occurring once and the leading ten covering roughly 8.7%. Sequenced material: peripheral blood. The receptors here all came from a man aged 30-40 years with acute or convalescent COVID-19. CDR3s include the opening cysteine and the closing phenylalanine or tryptophan. D genes are given only for firm matches. The size entry is marked missing in some rows and otherwise reads once, few, many or a size class.

TRBJ2-7	TRBV6-5	.	TRBD1	TGTGCCAGCAGAAACGGACAGGTTACCCCCTACGAGCAGTACTTC	CASRNGQVTPYEQYF
TRBJ2-7	TRBV6-6	once	.	TGTGCCAGCAGAAATCCGGGAATGAGTTACGAGCAGTACTTC	CASRNPGMSYEQYF
TRBJ2-7	TRBV2	.	TRBD2	TGTGCCACCGGAGATCTGACTAGCGGGATCTACGAGCAGTACTTC	CATGDLTSGIYEQYF
TRBJ1-2	TRBV3-1/TRBV3-2	.	TRBD1	TGTGCCAGCACCACGCGGCAGGGGGAAGGTAACTATGGCTACACCTTC	CASTTRQGEGNYGYTF
TRBJ2-7	TRBV20-1	.	TRBD2	TGCAGTGCTAGTGGGAGGGACGGCTCCTACGAGCAGTACTTC	CSASGRDGSYEQYF
TRBJ1-4	TRBV7-2	.	.	TGTGCCAGCAGCTCATACGGGTTTGAAAAACTGTTTTTT	CASSSYGFEKLFF
TRBJ1-1	TRBV7-2	few	.	TGTGCCAGCAGCTTATTCTCTGAAGCTTTCTTT	CASSLFSEAFF
TRBJ2-1	TRBV24-1	.	TRBD2	TGTGCCACCAGTGATTACGGACTAGCGGGAGGAGAGCAGTTCTTC	CATSDYGLAGGEQFF
TRBJ1-5	TRBV18	few	.	TGTGCCAGCTCACTCACAGGAGATAGCAATCAGCCCCAGCATTTT	CASSLTGDSNQPQHF
TRBJ2-7	TRBV6-5	.	TRBD2	TGTGCCAGCACCCCGGCCGGGACTAGGGCCGCCGGGCAGTACTTC	CASTPAGTRAAGQYF
TRBJ2-3	TRBV5-1	.	TRBD2	TGCGCCAGCAAAGCGGGAGACGGCACAGATACGCAGTATTTT	CASKAGDGTDTQYF
TRBJ1-3	TRBV7-2	few	.	TGTGCCAGCAGCTTACGGGGGGATTCTGGAAACACCATATATTTT	CASSLRGDSGNTIYF
TRBJ2-1	TRBV1	.	.	TGCACCAGCAGCCAAGCCCAACAGACTAGAGGGAGAGGTGAGCAGTTCTTC	CTSSQAQQTRGRGEQFF
TRBJ2-7	TRBV6-1	.	TRBD2	TGTGCCAGCAGTGAAGGACTAGCGGGAGTTGGCGAGCAGTACTTC	CASSEGLAGVGEQYF
TRBJ2-2	TRBV23-1	once	.	TGCGCCAGCAGTCTGTACCGAGAAATCGGGGAGCTGTTTTTT	CASSLYREIGELFF
TRBJ1-6	TRBV5-8	.	.	TGTGCCAGCAGCCCCCGGAGCCGACAGTTTCACCTTTCACCCCTCCACTTT	CASSPRSRQFHLSPLHF
TRBJ2-1	TRBV7-9	.	TRBD1	TGTGCCAGCAGCTTAAAAGGACAGGGAACCGACCGACTGGCCGAGCAGTTCTTC	CASSLKGQGTDRLAEQFF
TRBJ2-3	TRBV6-4	.	.	TGTGCCAGCAGTTTGAGTGGAGGGATCACAGATACGCAGTATTTT	CASSLSGGITDTQYF
TRBJ2-2	TRBV24-1	medium-sized	.	TGTGCCACCAGTGATACTTGGGTAAATCACCGGGGAGCTGTTTTT	CATSDTWVNHRGAVF
TRBJ1-1	TRBV4-1	.	.	TGCGCCAGCAGCCGCCTTCAGGGAGAAGCTTTCTTT	CASSRLQGEAFF
TRBJ1-6	TRBV3-1/TRBV3-2	.	.	TGTGCCAGCAGCCAAACAGGGTACTCACCCCTCCACTTT	CASSQTGYSPLHF
TRBJ2-3	TRBV5-1	.	TRBD2	TGCGCCAGCAAAGCGGGAGCATACACAGATACGCAGTATTTT	CASKAGAYTDTQYF
TRBJ1-3	TRBV15	.	.	TGTGCCACCCGGGAAGCTGGTAGCGTCTCCGGAAACACCATATATTTT	CATREAGSVSGNTIYF
TRBJ1-4	TRBV28	.	TRBD1	TGTGCCAGCAGTTCGACAGGGGGGATAGAAAAACTGTTTTTT	CASSSTGGIEKLFF
TRBJ1-3	TRBV21-1	.	.	TGTGCCAGCAGCAAAGCGGCAGGGTCTGGAAACACCATATATTTT	CASSKAAGSGNTIYF
TRBJ1-5	TRBV24-1	.	.	TGTGCCACCAGTGATACCTCAGGGGTTGGGAGCAATCAGCCCCAGCATTTT	CATSDTSGVGSNQPQHF
TRBJ2-3	TRBV27	.	TRBD2	TGTGCCAGCAGTCCCGGGACTAGCGGCCCCACAGATACGCAGTATTTT	CASSPGTSGPTDTQYF
TRBJ2-1	TRBV28	.	.	TGTGCCAGCAGCTACCCCAATGTAGCTGAGCAGTTCTTC	CASSYPNVAEQFF
TRBJ1-5	TRBV6-5	few	.	TGTGCCAGCAGGGACTATTTGGGCAATCAGCCCCAGCATTTT	CASRDYLGNQPQHF
TRBJ2-7	TRBV6-5	.	.	TGTGCCAGCGCTGCGCCCTACGAGCAGTACTTC	CASAAPYEQYF
TRBJ1-5	TRBV19	.	.	TGTGCCAGTAGTATTGATGGTATGCGAGGAAATCAGCCCCAGCATTTT	CASSIDGMRGNQPQHF
TRBJ2-3	TRBV30	.	.	TGTGCCTGGAGTGTACTCCAAAATACGCAGTATTTT	CAWSVLQNTQYF
TRBJ1-1	TRBV21-1	few	.	TGTGCCAGCAGCAAAGGAGGGGGTGGGACTGAAGCTTTCTTT	CASSKGGGGTEAFF
TRBJ1-6	TRBV3-1/TRBV3-2	few	.	TGTGCCAGCAGCCGGGGACTACATTTGAATTCACCCCTCCACTTT	CASSRGLHLNSPLHF
TRBJ2-1	TRBV11-2	.	TRBD2	TGTGCCAGCAGTCCCACTAGCGGGGGGACAGATGAGCAGTTCTTC	CASSPTSGGTDEQFF
TRBJ1-3	TRBV5-3	.	.	TGTGCCAGAAAGGCGGGCTCTGGAAACACCATATATTTT	CARKAGSGNTIYF
TRBJ1-3	TRBV7-8	.	.	TGTGCCAGCAGCTTAGCTTTGGGGGCCTCCTCTGGAAACACCATATATTTT	CASSLALGASSGNTIYF
TRBJ1-1	TRBV6-1	.	.	TGTGCCAGCAGCGAGGGACAGAACACTGAAGCTTTCTTT	CASSEGQNTEAFF
TRBJ2-1	TRBV7-9	.	TRBD2	TGTGCCAGCAGTCGGACTAGCGGGAGGACCTACAATGAGCAGTTCTTC	CASSRTSGRTYNEQFF
TRBJ2-1	TRBV27	.	.	TGTGCCAGCAGTTTATCTGTGAGCTCCTACAATGAGCAGTTCTTC	CASSLSVSSYNEQFF
TRBJ2-2	TRBV12-5	.	.	TGTGCTAGTGGTTTGGCCGGTCGGACCGGGGAGCTGTTTTTT	CASGLAGRTGELFF
TRBJ1-2	TRBV28	.	.	TGTGCCAGCAGCCGCGGGGGGGAGTACTATGGCTACACCTTC	CASSRGGEYYGYTF
TRBJ1-1	TRBV3-1/TRBV3-2	.	.	TGTGCCAGCAGCTTTACAGGGAACACTGAAGCTTTCTTT	CASSFTGNTEAFF
TRBJ1-5	TRBV3-1/TRBV3-2	once	.	TGTGCCAGCAGCCAAGATGCGGCGGAGGCCAATCAGCCCCAGCATTTT	CASSQDAAEANQPQHF
TRBJ1-1	TRBV5-1	.	.	TGCGCCAGCAGCTTCACAGGGAACACTGAAGCTTTCTTT	CASSFTGNTEAFF
TRBJ1-6	TRBV11-2	.	.	TGTGCCAGCAGCTTAGGACAGGCCTTTGATAATTCACCCCTCCACTTT	CASSLGQAFDNSPLHF
TRBJ2-5	TRBV28	.	TRBD2	TGTGCCAGCAACCTAGCGGGAATAAAGCAAGAGACCCAGTACTTC	CASNLAGIKQETQYF
TRBJ2-1	TRBV18	.	.	TGTGCCAGCTCACCAAAGCGCGGAGGGAATGAGCAGTTCTTC	CASSPKRGGNEQFF
TRBJ1-5	TRBV20-1	.	.	TGCAGTGCTAGTCCGACAGCGTATAGCAATCAGCCCCAGCATTTT	CSASPTAYSNQPQHF